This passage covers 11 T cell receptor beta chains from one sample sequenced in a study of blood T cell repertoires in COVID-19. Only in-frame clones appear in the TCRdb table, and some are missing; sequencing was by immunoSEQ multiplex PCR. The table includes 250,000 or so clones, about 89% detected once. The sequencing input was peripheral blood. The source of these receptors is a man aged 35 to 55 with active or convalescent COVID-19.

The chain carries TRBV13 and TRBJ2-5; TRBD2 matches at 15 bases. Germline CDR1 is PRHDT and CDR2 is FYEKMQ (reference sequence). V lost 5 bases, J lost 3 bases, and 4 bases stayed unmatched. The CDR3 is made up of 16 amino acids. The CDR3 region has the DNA TGTGCCAGCAGCGGGCGGACTAGCGGGGGGGAAGAGACCCAGTACTTC. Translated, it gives CASSGRTSGGEETQYF.

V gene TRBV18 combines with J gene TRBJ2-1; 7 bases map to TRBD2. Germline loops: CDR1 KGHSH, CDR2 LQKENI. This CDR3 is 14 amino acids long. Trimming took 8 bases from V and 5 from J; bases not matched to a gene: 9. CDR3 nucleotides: TGTGCCAGCCCTAGAGGGAGGGCTGACAATGAGCAGTTCTTC. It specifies CASPRGRADNEQFF.

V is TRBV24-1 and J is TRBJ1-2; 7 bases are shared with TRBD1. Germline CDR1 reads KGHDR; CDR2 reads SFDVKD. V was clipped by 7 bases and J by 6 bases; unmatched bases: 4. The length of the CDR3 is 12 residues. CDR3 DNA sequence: TGTGCCACCAGCTCGACAGGGAATGGCTACACCTTC. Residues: CATSSTGNGYTF.

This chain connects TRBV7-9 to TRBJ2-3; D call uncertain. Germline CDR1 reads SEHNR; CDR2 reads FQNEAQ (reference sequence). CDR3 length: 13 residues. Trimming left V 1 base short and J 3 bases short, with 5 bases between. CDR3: CASSLVGTDTQYF. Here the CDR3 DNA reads TGTGCCAGCAGCTTAGTCGGTACAGATACGCAGTATTTT.

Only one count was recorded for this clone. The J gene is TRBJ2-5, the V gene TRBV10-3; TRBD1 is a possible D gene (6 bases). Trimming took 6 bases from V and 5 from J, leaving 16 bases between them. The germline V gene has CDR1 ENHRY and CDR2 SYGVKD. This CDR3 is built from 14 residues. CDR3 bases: TGTGCCATCAGCTGGGACACGGAGGAGGAGACCCAGTACTTC. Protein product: CAISWDTEEETQYF.

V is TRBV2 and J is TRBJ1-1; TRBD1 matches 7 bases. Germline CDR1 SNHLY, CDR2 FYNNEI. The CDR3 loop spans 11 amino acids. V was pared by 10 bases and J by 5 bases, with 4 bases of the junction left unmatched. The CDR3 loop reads CATTTGTEAFF. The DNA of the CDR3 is TGTGCCACCACGACAGGGACTGAAGCTTTCTTT. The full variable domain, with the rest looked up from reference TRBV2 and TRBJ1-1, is EPEVTQTPSHQVTQMGQEVILRCVPISNHLYFYWYRQILGQKVEFLVSFYNNEISEKSEIFDDQFSVERPDGSNFTLKIRSTKLEDSAMYFCATTTGTEAFFGQGTRLTVV.

The CDR3 nucleotides read TGCGCCAGCAGCCAAGAGTCTCCTGTGTCCGAGCAGTACTTC. It is translated as CASSQESPVSEQYF. The chain joins TRBV4-1 to TRBJ2-7; unclear D gene. Germline values: CDR1 MGHRA, CDR2 YSYEKL. The V end lost 0 bases, the J end lost 6 bases, and 12 bases lay between the germline ends. The CDR3 contains 14 residues.

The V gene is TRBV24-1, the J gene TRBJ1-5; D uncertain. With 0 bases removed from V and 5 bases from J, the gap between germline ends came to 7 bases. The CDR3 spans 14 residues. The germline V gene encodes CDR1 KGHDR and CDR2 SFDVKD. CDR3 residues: CATSDLVGDQPQHF. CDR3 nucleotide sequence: TGTGCCACCAGTGATTTGGTGGGAGATCAGCCCCAGCATTTT.

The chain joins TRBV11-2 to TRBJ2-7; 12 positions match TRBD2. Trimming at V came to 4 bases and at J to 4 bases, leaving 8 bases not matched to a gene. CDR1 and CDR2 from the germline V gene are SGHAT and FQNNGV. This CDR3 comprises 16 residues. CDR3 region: CASSWVTSGSSYEQYF. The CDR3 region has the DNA TGTGCCAGCAGCTGGGTGACTAGCGGGAGTTCTTACGAGCAGTACTTC.

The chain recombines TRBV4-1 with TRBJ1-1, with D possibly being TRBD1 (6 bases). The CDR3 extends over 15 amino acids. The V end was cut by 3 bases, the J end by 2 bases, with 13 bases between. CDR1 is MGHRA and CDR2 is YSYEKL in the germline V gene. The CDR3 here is CASSHRGQLNTEAFF. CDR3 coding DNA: TGCGCCAGCAGCCATAGAGGACAGCTTAACACTGAAGCTTTCTTT.

CDR3 sequence reads: CASVQGSEAFF. The CDR3 bases are TGCGCCAGCGTCCAGGGTTCTGAAGCTTTCTTT. The chain couples TRBV10-2 to TRBJ1-1; D is perhaps TRBD1 (5 bases). Germline V gives CDR1 WSHSY, CDR2 SAAADI. The CDR3 contains 11 residues. V was cut by 8 bases and J by 6 bases, with 10 bases left in between.